Given below is one TCR beta chain in context. What it binds is not known. TCRdb reprocessed the RT-PCR reads via MiXCR and lists one record per CDR3 protein. The sample has more than 400,000 distinct CDR3 sequences; about 7.2% are singletons. This entry belongs to a study of response to subunit inactivated influenza vaccine. Trimming took 3 bases from V and 10 from J; bases not matched to a gene: 10. The CDR3 extends over 16 amino acids. Per the germline V gene, CDR1 is KGHSH and CDR2 is LQKENI. Study results and caveats: New T cells are recruited in small numbers by each seasonal influenza vaccination, according to the authors' suggestion.

The V and J genes are TRBV18 and TRBJ1-6, with 9 bases fitting TRBD1. The sample in question was PBMCs from blood, obtained around 2 years after vaccination. The source of this sequence is a man in his fifties or sixties who received an inactivated influenza vaccine. The DNA of the CDR3 is TGTGCCAGCTCACCTCAACCCGGGACAGGGCACTCACCCCTCCACTTT. This codes for CASSPQPGTGHSPLHF.